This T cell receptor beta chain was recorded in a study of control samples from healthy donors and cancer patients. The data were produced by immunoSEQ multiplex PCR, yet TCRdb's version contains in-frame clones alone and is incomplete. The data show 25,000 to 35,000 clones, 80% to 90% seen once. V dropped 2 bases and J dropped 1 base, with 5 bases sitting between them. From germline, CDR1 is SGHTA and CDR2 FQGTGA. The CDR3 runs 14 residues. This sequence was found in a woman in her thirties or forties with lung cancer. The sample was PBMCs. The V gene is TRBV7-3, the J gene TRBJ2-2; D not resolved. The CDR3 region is CASSLARNTGELFF. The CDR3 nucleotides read TGTGCCAGCAGCTTAGCCCGGAACACCGGGGAGCTGTTTTTT.